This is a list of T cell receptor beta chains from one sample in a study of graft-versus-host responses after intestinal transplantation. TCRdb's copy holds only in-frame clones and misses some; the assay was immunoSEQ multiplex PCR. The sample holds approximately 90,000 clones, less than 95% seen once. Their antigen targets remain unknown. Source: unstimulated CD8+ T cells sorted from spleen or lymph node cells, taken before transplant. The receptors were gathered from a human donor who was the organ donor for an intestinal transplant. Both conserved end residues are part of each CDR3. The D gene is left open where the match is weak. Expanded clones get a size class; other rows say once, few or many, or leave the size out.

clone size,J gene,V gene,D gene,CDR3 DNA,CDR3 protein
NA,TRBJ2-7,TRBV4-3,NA,TGCACCAGCAGCCAGGACCGGATGCAGAGGGCATACGAGCAGTACTTC,CTSSQDRMQRAYEQYF
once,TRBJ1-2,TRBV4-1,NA,TGCGCCAGCAGCCAAAGGAGCGGGTATGGCTACACCTTC,CASSQRSGYGYTF
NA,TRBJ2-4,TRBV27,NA,TGTGCCAGCAGCCGCCTTGGCTCTAAAAACATTCAGTACTTC,CASSRLGSKNIQYF
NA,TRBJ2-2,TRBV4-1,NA,TGCGCCAGCAGCCAATCCGGAGGTTGGGAGCTGTTTTTT,CASSQSGGWELFF
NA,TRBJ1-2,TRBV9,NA,TGTGCCAGCAGCGTAGGCAACACCGACTATGGCTACACCTTC,CASSVGNTDYGYTF
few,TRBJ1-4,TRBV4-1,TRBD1,TGCGCCAGCAGCCAACGGCAGGGGGTTGAAAAACTGTTTTTT,CASSQRQGVEKLFF
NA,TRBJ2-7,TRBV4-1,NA,TGCGCCAGCAGCCAAGGGTGGGGAGGAACCTACGAGCAGTACTTC,CASSQGWGGTYEQYF
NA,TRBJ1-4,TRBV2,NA,TGTGCCAGCAGTGAAATTCGGGACTATAATGAAAAACTGTTTTTT,CASSEIRDYNEKLFF
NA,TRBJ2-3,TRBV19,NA,TGTGCCAGTAGCCCGGGCGGGACTAGCACAGATACGCAGTATTTT,CASSPGGTSTDTQYF
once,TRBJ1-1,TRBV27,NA,TGTGCCAGCAGTTTTGGAGGGCGAGAAGCTTTCTTT,CASSFGGREAFF
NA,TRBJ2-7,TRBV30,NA,TGTGCCTGGGTCGAGGGTCCCGAGCAGTACTTC,CAWVEGPEQYF
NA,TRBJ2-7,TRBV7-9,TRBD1,TGTGCCAGCAGCCCGACGACAGGGGAGATCTACGAGCAGTACTTC,CASSPTTGEIYEQYF
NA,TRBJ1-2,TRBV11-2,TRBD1,TGTGCCAGCAGCACCTGGACAGGGAGGGACTATGGCTACACCTTC,CASSTWTGRDYGYTF
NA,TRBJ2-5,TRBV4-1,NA,TGCGCCAGCAGCCAAGAGCCGGGGGAGACCCAGTACTTC,CASSQEPGETQYF
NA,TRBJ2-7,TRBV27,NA,TGTGCCAGCAGTTTATTTCCGAGGTCGGGGGGCGGTGGGGAAGAGCAGTACTTC,CASSLFPRSGGGGEEQYF
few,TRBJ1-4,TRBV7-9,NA,TGTGCCAGCAGCTTAGTATCCTCTGAAAAACTGTTTTTT,CASSLVSSEKLFF
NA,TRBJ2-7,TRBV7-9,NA,TGTGCCAGCAGCTTAGTTGCACAGCACGAGCAGTACTTC,CASSLVAQHEQYF
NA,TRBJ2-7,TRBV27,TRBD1,TGTGCCAGCAGTTTCCCTGGACAGGTCCAGTACTTC,CASSFPGQVQYF
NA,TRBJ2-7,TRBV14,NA,TGTGCCAGCAGTTCGGGGTTTAAGGGCCACGAGCAGTACTTC,CASSSGFKGHEQYF
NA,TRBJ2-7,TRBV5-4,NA,TGTGCCAGCAGCTTGGGCAGGGTGAAGGACGAGCAGTACTTC,CASSLGRVKDEQYF
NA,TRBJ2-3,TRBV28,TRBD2,TGTGCCAGCAGTTTCCCTACTAGCGGGGGGAGCACAGATACGCAGTATTTT,CASSFPTSGGSTDTQYF
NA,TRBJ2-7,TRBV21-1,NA,TGTGCCAGCAGCATTAAACAGCCTTACGAGCAGTACTTC,CASSIKQPYEQYF
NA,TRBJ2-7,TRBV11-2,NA,TGTGCCAGCAGCTTGGGGACACTTCCCTACGAGCAGTACTTC,CASSLGTLPYEQYF
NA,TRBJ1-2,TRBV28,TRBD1,TGTGCCAGCAGTCCATCCGGGACAGGGTTCGGTGGCTACACCTTC,CASSPSGTGFGGYTF
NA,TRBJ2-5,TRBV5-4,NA,TGTGCCAGCAGCTTGGGGGACTTTCAAGAGACCCAGTACTTC,CASSLGDFQETQYF
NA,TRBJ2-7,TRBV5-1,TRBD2,TGCGCCAGCAGCTTTCGGGGGGGTTACGAGCAGTACTTC,CASSFRGGYEQYF
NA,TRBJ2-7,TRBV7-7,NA,TGTGCTAGCAGCTTAAGGCGGGACTACGAGCAGTACTTC,CASSLRRDYEQYF
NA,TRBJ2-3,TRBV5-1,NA,TGCGCCAGCAGCTTGGACAGGGCAGATACGCAGTATTTT,CASSLDRADTQYF
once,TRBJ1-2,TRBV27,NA,TGTGCCAGCAGTTTTGGGTCTAGCTATGGCTACACCTTC,CASSFGSSYGYTF
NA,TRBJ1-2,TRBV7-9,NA,TGTGCCAGCAGCGTACGGAGCCTTAACTATGGCTACACCTTC,CASSVRSLNYGYTF
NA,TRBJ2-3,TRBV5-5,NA,TGTGCCAGCAGCTTGATGGAAGCGGTAGATACGCAGTATTTT,CASSLMEAVDTQYF
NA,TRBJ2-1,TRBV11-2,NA,TGTGCCAGCAGCTTACCCTCGGGGGGCTCCAATGAGCAGTTCTTC,CASSLPSGGSNEQFF
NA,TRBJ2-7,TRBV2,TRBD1,TGTGCCAGCAGCGTGAGACAGGGCTACGAGCAGTACTTC,CASSVRQGYEQYF
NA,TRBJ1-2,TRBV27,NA,TGTGCCAGCAGTTTAACCAGGGCCACTAACTATGGCTACACCTTC,CASSLTRATNYGYTF
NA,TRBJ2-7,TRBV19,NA,TGTGCCAGTAGTATCAGGGATTCCCTCTACGAGCAGTACTTC,CASSIRDSLYEQYF
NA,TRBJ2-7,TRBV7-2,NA,TGTGCCAGCAGCTCCATAGTGCAGGGTTTAGGCGAGCAGTACTTC,CASSSIVQGLGEQYF
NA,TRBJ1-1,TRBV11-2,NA,TGTGCCAGCAGCTGGCGGTGGGGGGGGCCGAACACTGAAGCTTTCTTT,CASSWRWGGPNTEAFF
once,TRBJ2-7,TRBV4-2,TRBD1,TGTGCCAGCAGCAGACAGGGGGCCTACGAGCAGTACTTC,CASSRQGAYEQYF
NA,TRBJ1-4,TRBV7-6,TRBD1,TGTGCCAGCAGCTTAACCTTGGACAGGGCCTTAGAAAAACTGTTTTTT,CASSLTLDRALEKLFF
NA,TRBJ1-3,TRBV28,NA,TGTGCCACCTGGACAGACCTATCATCTGAATCTGGAAACACCATATATTTT,CATWTDLSSESGNTIYF
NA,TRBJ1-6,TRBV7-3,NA,TGTGCCAGCAGCCGCGGACAGAATTCACCCCTCCACTTT,CASSRGQNSPLHF
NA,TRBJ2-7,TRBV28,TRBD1,TGTGCCAGCAGTTTATCACCGGACAGGGTCTTGTACGAGCAGTACTTC,CASSLSPDRVLYEQYF